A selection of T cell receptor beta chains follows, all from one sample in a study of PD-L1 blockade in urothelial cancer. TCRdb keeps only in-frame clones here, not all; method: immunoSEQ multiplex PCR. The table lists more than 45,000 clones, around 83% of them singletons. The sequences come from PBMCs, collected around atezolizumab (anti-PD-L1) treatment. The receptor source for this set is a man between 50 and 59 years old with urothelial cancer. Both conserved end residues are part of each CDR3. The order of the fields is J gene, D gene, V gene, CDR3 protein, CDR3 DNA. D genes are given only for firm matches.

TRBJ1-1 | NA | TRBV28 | CASSSAGVERNTEAFF | TGTGCCAGCAGTTCCGCGGGGGTGGAGAGGAACACTGAAGCTTTCTTT
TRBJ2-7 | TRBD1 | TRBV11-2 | CASSSTGGAYEQYF | TGTGCCAGCAGCTCCACAGGGGGCGCCTACGAGCAGTACTTC
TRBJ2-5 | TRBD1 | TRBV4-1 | CASSQGPGQGVTQYF | TGCGCCAGCAGCCAAGGACCGGGACAGGGGGTGACCCAGTACTTC
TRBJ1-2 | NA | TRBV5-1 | CASSLVAGNYGYTF | TGCGCCAGCAGCTTGGTGGCAGGGAACTATGGCTACACCTTC
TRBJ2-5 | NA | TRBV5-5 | CASSPTPGIQETQYF | TGTGCCAGCAGCCCGACCCCAGGAATCCAAGAGACCCAGTACTTC
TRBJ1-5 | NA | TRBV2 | CASSEQVGSNQPQHF | TGTGCCAGCAGTGAACAGGTAGGATCCAATCAGCCCCAGCATTTT
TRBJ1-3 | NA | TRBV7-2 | CASSSFRGSGGNTIYF | TGTGCCAGCAGCTCGTTCAGGGGATCGGGAGGAAACACCATATATTTT
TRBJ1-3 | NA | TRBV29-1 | CSVRGGHPGNTIYF | TGCAGCGTTCGGGGGGGACACCCTGGAAACACCATATATTTT
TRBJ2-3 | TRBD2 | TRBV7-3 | CASSSLAGGARDTQYF | TGTGCCAGCAGCTCCCTAGCGGGAGGGGCGCGGGATACGCAGTATTTT
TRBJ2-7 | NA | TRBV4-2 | CASSQGQRWSYEQYF | TGTGCCAGCAGCCAAGGACAGAGGTGGTCCTACGAGCAGTACTTC
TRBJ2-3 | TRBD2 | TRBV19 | CASSIGGGGGTDTQYF | TGTGCCAGTAGTATCGGAGGCGGGGGGGGCACAGATACGCAGTATTTT